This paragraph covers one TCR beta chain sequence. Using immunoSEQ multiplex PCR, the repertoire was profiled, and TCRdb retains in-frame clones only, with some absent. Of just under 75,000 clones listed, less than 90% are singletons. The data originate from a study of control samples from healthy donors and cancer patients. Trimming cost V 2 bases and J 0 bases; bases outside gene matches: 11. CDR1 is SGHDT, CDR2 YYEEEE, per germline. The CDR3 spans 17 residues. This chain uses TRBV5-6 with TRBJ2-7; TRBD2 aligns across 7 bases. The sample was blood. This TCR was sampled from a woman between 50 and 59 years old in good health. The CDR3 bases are TGTGCCAGCAGCTTCTTCGGGGGAGGGAAAAGCTCCTACGAGCAGTACTTC. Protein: CASSFFGGGKSSYEQYF.